These 22 T cell receptor beta chains originate from one sample sequenced in a study of early T cells in non-severe SARS-CoV-2 infection. Via MiXCR, TCRdb re-called the 5' RACE reads, giving one row per CDR3 protein. The table lists some 100,000 distinct CDR3 sequences, around 15% of them singletons. The sample consisted of whole blood. The receptors come from an adult who was a healthcare worker with PCR-confirmed SARS-CoV-2 infection or an uninfected control (not recorded which).

This clonotype has at least ten counts. This chain connects TRBV12-3 or TRBV12-4 to TRBJ1-3, with D possibly TRBD1 on 5 matching bases. CDR3 length: 12 residues. The V and J ends lost 4 bases and 7 bases respectively, with 8 bases between them. CDR3 in amino acids: CASSSNRNTIYF. In DNA form, the CDR3 reads TGTGCCAGCAGTTCTAACAGGAACACCATATATTTT.

This clonotype came up a few times. V usage is TRBV10-3 and J usage is TRBJ2-1; 7 bases are shared with TRBD2. CDR3 size: 18 residues. Germline trimming cut 3 bases from V and 7 bases from J; bases unmatched to any gene: 18. Germline CDR1 reads ENHRY; CDR2 reads SYGVKD. The CDR3 DNA reads TGTGCCATCAGTGATTCCGGGGTATCGGCGACGCGGGGGAATGAGCAGTTCTTC. Translation gives CAISDSGVSATRGNEQFF.

Only a few counts were recorded for this clonotype. The chain has TRBV29-1 and TRBJ2-1; D perhaps matches TRBD1 (5 bases). The V and J ends lost 7 bases and 6 bases respectively, with 16 bases between them. The length of the CDR3 is 13 residues. Germline CDR1 and CDR2: SQVTM and ANQGSEA. CDR3 nucleotides: TGCAGCGCTCTACCCGGACATTCCAATGAGCAGTTCTTC. Protein product: CSALPGHSNEQFF.

In its sample, this clonotype was seen many times. The rearrangement uses TRBV28 and TRBJ2-3; TRBD2 aligns across 7 bases. The CDR3 is made up of 16 amino acids. V shed 6 bases and J 2 bases; nucleotides not matched to a gene: 11. Germline assignment: CDR1 MDHEN and CDR2 SYDVKM. This CDR3 is CASRTSPLANTDTQYF. In DNA, the CDR3 is TGTGCCAGCAGGACATCACCACTAGCGAACACAGATACGCAGTATTTT.

This clonotype was counted a few times. The genes are TRBV18 and TRBJ1-1; the D is unclear. Deletions cut 6 bases from V and 8 bases from J, with 19 bases between. CDR1 is KGHSH, CDR2 LQKENI, per germline. The CDR3 length is 14 residues. The CDR3 protein is CASSRLGGEVEAFF. As DNA, the CDR3 is TGTGCCAGCTCCCGCTTGGGCGGGGAGGTGGAAGCTTTCTTT.

This clonotype has a handful of counts. This chain links TRBV7-8 with TRBJ2-3; the D is unclear. Trimming left V 3 bases short and J 7 bases short, with 11 bases between. CDR1 SGHVS and CDR2 FQNEAQ come from the germline V gene. The CDR3 length is 13 residues. The CDR3 protein is CASSLGAVHTQYF. CDR3 sequence (DNA): TGTGCCAGCAGCTTGGGCGCCGTTCATACGCAGTATTTT. The full variable domain, rest sourced from reference TRBV7-8 and TRBJ2-3, is GAGVSQSPRYKVAKRGQDVALRCDPISGHVSLFWYQQALGQGPEFLTYFQNEAQLDKSGLPSDRFFAERPEGSVSTLKIQRTQQEDSAVYLCASSLGAVHTQYFGPGTRLTVL.

This clonotype was seen more than once but under ten times. This rearrangement joins TRBV4-1 to TRBJ1-1; D call uncertain. The V and J ends lost 6 bases and 0 bases respectively, with 14 bases between them. The germline CDR1 and CDR2 sequences are MGHRA and YSYEKL. The CDR3 is 15 residues long. The CDR3 reads CASRRAERMNTEAFF. As DNA, the CDR3 is TGCGCCAGCAGGCGCGCGGAGAGGATGAACACTGAAGCTTTCTTT.

The rearrangement links TRBV29-1 to TRBJ1-1; TRBD1 is a possible D gene (6 bases). CDR1 is SQVTM and CDR2 is ANQGSEA in the germline V gene. This CDR3 contains 12 residues. With 6 bases removed from V and 7 bases from J, the gap between germline ends came to 15 bases. This CDR3 is CSVSKGQHEAFF. The CDR3 nucleotides are TGCAGCGTCTCAAAGGGACAACATGAAGCTTTCTTT.

This clonotype was seen many times. The chain combines TRBV18 with TRBJ2-6; no clear D. Trimming took off 3 bases at V and 0 bases at J, with 6 bases between the two ends. The CDR3 covers 15 residues. CDR1 is KGHSH, CDR2 LQKENI, per germline. Here the CDR3 DNA reads TGTGCCAGCTCACCTCGGCACTCTGGGGCCAACGTCCTGACTTTC. Amino acid sequence: CASSPRHSGANVLTF.

This chain links TRBV18 with TRBJ1-1; D call uncertain. This CDR3 is built from 12 residues. Trimming took 5 bases from V and 6 from J, leaving 10 bases between them. Germline values: CDR1 KGHSH, CDR2 LQKENI. For the CDR3, the DNA is TGTGCCAGCTCAGAGGACGTGGCTGAAGCTTTCTTT. Encoded protein: CASSEDVAEAFF.

The rearrangement uses TRBV4-1 and TRBJ2-1; 7 bases map to TRBD2. The V segment lost 2 bases and the J segment 3 bases; nucleotides outside the gene matches: 1. This CDR3 spans 14 amino acids. Germline loops: CDR1 MGHRA, CDR2 YSYEKL. The DNA of the CDR3 is TGCGCCAGCAGCCAACTAGCGGACTACAATGAGCAGTTCTTC. This translates into CASSQLADYNEQFF.

In its sample, this clonotype was seen many times. This CDR3 reads CAISGVPGQTGNEQFF. CDR3 nucleotide sequence: TGTGCCATCTCGGGCGTACCGGGACAGACAGGGAATGAGCAGTTCTTC. This sequence joins TRBV10-3 and TRBJ2-1; 7 bases agree with TRBD1. This CDR3 is 16 amino acids long. The germline CDR1 and CDR2 sequences are ENHRY and SYGVKD. V lost 8 bases, J lost 7 bases, and 17 bases stayed unmatched.

The chain links TRBV29-1 to TRBJ1-3; the D gene is possibly TRBD1 (5 bases). The CDR3 sequence is 13 residues long. The germline V and J ends were trimmed by 6 bases and 0 bases, with 9 bases remaining between them. The germline V gene encodes CDR1 SQVTM and CDR2 ANQGSEA. The CDR3: CSVTGTSGNTIYF. The CDR3 DNA follows: TGCAGCGTAACCGGGACCTCTGGAAACACCATATATTTT.

The CDR3 DNA is TGCGCCAGCAGCCGTACCTCTGGAAACACCATATATTTT. This sequence encodes CASSRTSGNTIYF. The J gene is TRBJ1-3, the V gene TRBV5-1; D is unresolved. The V gene's germline CDR1 is SGHRS and CDR2 YFSETQ. V was trimmed by 4 bases and J by 0 bases, leaving 5 bases between them. CDR3 length equals 13 residues.

The sample holds one count of this clonotype. This rearrangement joins TRBV29-1 to TRBJ1-4, with D tentatively TRBD1 (5 bases). Looked up from germline, CDR1 is SQVTM and CDR2 is ANQGSEA. The CDR3 runs to 15 residues. V lost 0 bases and J lost 5, with 13 bases in between. The CDR3 region is CSVEDGRGINEKLFF. CDR3 coding DNA: TGCAGCGTTGAAGATGGAAGGGGAATAAATGAAAAACTGTTTTTT.

This clonotype appeared many times. The chain links TRBV6-6 to TRBJ2-1, with TRBD1 matching over 10 bases. CDR1 is MNHNY and CDR2 is SVGAGI in the germline V gene (reference sequence). This CDR3 comprises 16 residues. V gave up 4 bases and J gave up 0 bases; unmatched junction bases: 3. DNA for the CDR3: TGTGCCAGCAGTTCGCGGACAGGGGGCTCCTACAATGAGCAGTTCTTC. It translates to CASSSRTGGSYNEQFF.

This clonotype has only a few counts. The chain combines TRBV29-1 with TRBJ2-2; D is unresolved. Germline V gene lookup returns CDR1 SQVTM and CDR2 ANQGSEA. The CDR3 is made up of 14 amino acids. Between the trimmed V and J ends, which lost 3 bases and 4 bases, there was a span of 12 bases. The CDR3 DNA reads as TGCAGCGTTGACCTCCATACCGGCACCGGGGAGCTGTTTTTT. Its protein is CSVDLHTGTGELFF.

This clonotype was counted many times. The chain carries TRBV5-4 and TRBJ2-1; a weak D match, TRBD2 (6 bases). This CDR3 comprises 15 residues. With 0 bases removed from V and 3 bases from J, the gap between germline ends came to 10 bases. Germline loops: CDR1 SGHNT, CDR2 YYREEE (reference sequence). CDR3 sequence: CASSLAGGVYNEQFF. CDR3 bases: TGTGCCAGCAGCTTGGCCGGCGGGGTCTACAATGAGCAGTTCTTC.

The chain combines TRBV7-9 with TRBJ1-1, with a possible D match to TRBD1 (5 bases). In germline, CDR1 is SEHNR, CDR2 FQNEAQ (reference sequence). This CDR3 has 13 residues. V was trimmed by 11 bases and J by 0 bases, leaving 13 bases between them. The CDR3 sequence is CAGRGGVNTEAFF. The CDR3 DNA sequence: TGTGCCGGCCGTGGAGGGGTGAACACTGAAGCTTTCTTT.

This clonotype was seen just once. The chain combines TRBV4-1 with TRBJ1-2, with unresolved D. The CDR3 has 16 amino acids. V was cut by 0 bases and J by 4 bases, with 15 bases left in between. The germline V gene encodes CDR1 MGHRA and CDR2 YSYEKL. CDR3 coding DNA: TGCGCCAGCAGCCAAGATTCGGCCGAGACTCTCTATGGCTACACCTTC. The encoded protein is CASSQDSAETLYGYTF.

This clonotype was counted between two and nine times. CDR3 DNA sequence: TGCAGCGTGCCCGGGACAGCCTATGGCTACACCTTC. It translates to CSVPGTAYGYTF. The chain is built from TRBV29-1 and TRBJ1-2, with 7 bases aligning to TRBD1. CDR1 and CDR2 from the germline V gene are SQVTM and ANQGSEA. This CDR3 comprises 12 residues. V dropped 6 bases and J dropped 4; count of bases not matched to a gene: 5.

This clonotype was counted a few times. V gene TRBV2 combines with J gene TRBJ1-6; a possible D gene is TRBD1 (6 bases). V lost 4 bases, J lost 7 bases, and 14 bases lay in between. The germline CDR1 and CDR2 sequences are SNHLY and FYNNEI. The CDR3 has 15 residues. In DNA form, the CDR3 reads TGTGCCAGCAGTGGTGGCAGGGGAAGAAATTCACCCCTCCACTTT. Translating it yields CASSGGRGRNSPLHF.